This T cell receptor (beta chain) was sequenced during a study of neurological immune-mediated disorders. General study results and limits: The study found no CDR3 amino acid sequences shared by expanded clones across subjects, suggesting private repertoires in all groups.

The cDNA was synthesized by means of template-switch 5'RACE, which was carried out with 10-nucleotide random UMIs. A single record per CDR3 protein comes from TCRdb applying MiXCR to the 5' RACE reads. The data hold about 58,000 distinct CDR3 sequences, with under 3.5% observed a single time. This clonotype was observed at least ten times. Its antigen is unknown. The V segment lost 0 bases and the J segment 9 bases; nucleotides outside the gene matches: 7. The CDR3 extends over 15 amino acids. Germline CDR1 reads MNHEY; CDR2 reads SMNVEV (reference sequence). The rearrangement links TRBV27 to TRBJ2-1; TRBD1 matches 8 bases. The clonotype originates from a woman aged 55 to 70 with multiple sclerosis. The source material was PBMCs. CDR3 in amino acids: CASSLSGQGQGEQFF. CDR3 nucleotides: TGTGCCAGCAGTTTATCCGGACAGGGACAAGGTGAGCAGTTCTTC.